These T cell receptor beta chains were read from a single sample in a study. From the 5' RACE reads, TCRdb called clonotypes with MiXCR, one entry per CDR3 protein. The sample shows roughly 55,000 distinct CDR3 sequences, almost 25% of them seen only once. Sequenced material: tumor-infiltrating naive CD4+ T cells sorted from the breast tumor. The receptor set was obtained from a female donor with breast cancer. The CDR3 runs from the conserved cysteine through the conserved F or W. The D gene is left open where the match is weak. Some rows mark clone size as missing; the rest say once, few, many or name a class of expanded clone.

>TRBD2|few|TRBJ2-7|TRBV5-1
TGCGCCAGCAGCTCCCTCGGGACTAGTAACTACGAGCAGTACTTC
CASSSLGTSNYEQYF
>.|.|TRBJ1-1|TRBV6-4
TGTGCCAGCAGTGATTTGGCAGGGTCTGAAGCTTTCTTT
CASSDLAGSEAFF
>.|few|TRBJ2-5|TRBV20-1
TGCAGTGCTAGTCTCTCGCGGATAGAGACCCAGTACTTC
CSASLSRIETQYF
>.|.|TRBJ2-3|TRBV21-1
TGTGCCAGCAGCCCCCTAGGGGAGGCAAGCATAGATACGCAGTATTTT
CASSPLGEASIDTQYF
>.|.|TRBJ2-1|TRBV4-1
TGCGCCAGCAGCCAAAGGGCCGGGACCAGCGGACCTCAGAGCTCCTACAATGAGCAGTTCTTC
CASSQRAGTSGPQSSYNEQFF
>.|many|TRBJ1-6|TRBV7-2
TGTGCCAGCAGCTACCGACAGGCAGTAAATTCACCCCTCCACTTT
CASSYRQAVNSPLHF
>TRBD1|.|TRBJ1-6|TRBV6-6
TGTGCCAGCAGGTCCAGGGGGCTAAATAATTCACCCCTCCACTTT
CASRSRGLNNSPLHF
>.|.|TRBJ2-7|TRBV5-5
TGTGCCAGCAGCCTACTACCGGATACTGCCGAGCAGTACTTC
CASSLLPDTAEQYF
>.|.|TRBJ2-5|TRBV18
TGTGCCAGCTCACGAGACAGGTCCGGAGAGACCCAGTACTTC
CASSRDRSGETQYF
>.|few|TRBJ1-4|TRBV9
TGTGCCAGCAGCGTAGTCGGGATGGCTAATGAAAAACTGTTTTTT
CASSVVGMANEKLFF
>.|few|TRBJ2-7|TRBV2
TGTGCCAGCAGTGAAACCTACGAGCAGTACTTC
CASSETYEQYF
>.|.|TRBJ1-2|TRBV28
TGTGCCAGCAGCGTCCGGACGGGGTATGGCTACACCTTC
CASSVRTGYGYTF
>.|.|TRBJ1-5|TRBV10-3
TGTGCCATCAGTGAGGGGGTAGGAGGGACCAATCAGCCCCAGCATTTT
CAISEGVGGTNQPQHF
>TRBD1|.|TRBJ2-2|TRBV11-2
TGTGCCAGCAGCGAACGACAGGGCGAACACCGGGGAGCTGTTTTT
CASSERQGEHRGAVF
>.|.|TRBJ2-1|TRBV7-9
TGTGCCAGCAGCCCTAAGGCCGGTAATGAGCAGTTCTTC
CASSPKAGNEQFF
>TRBD1|few|TRBJ1-2|TRBV7-2
TGTGCCAGCAGCAGAACGGGACAGGGGGCCTATGGCTACACCTTC
CASSRTGQGAYGYTF
>.|few|TRBJ2-3|TRBV12-3/TRBV12-4
TGTGCCAGCAGTTTGCAGGGCACAGATACGCAGTATTTT
CASSLQGTDTQYF
>.|.|TRBJ2-6|TRBV29-1
TGCAGCGTTGAACGAGAGTCTGGGGCCAACGTCCTGACTTTC
CSVERESGANVLTF
>.|many|TRBJ2-3|TRBV7-2
TGTGCCAGCAGTTTCTCAGATACGCAGTATTTT
CASSFSDTQYF
>.|many|TRBJ1-1|TRBV6-2/TRBV6-3
TGTGCCAGCACCCTTGGGGGGTACACTGAAGCTTTCTTT
CASTLGGYTEAFF
>.|.|TRBJ2-1|TRBV7-8
TGTGCCAGCAGCTCGAACAGGGACACCGAGCAGTTCTTC
CASSSNRDTEQFF
>.|few|TRBJ1-3|TRBV6-1
TGTGCCAGCAGTGCCCTCGGAAACACCATATATTTT
CASSALGNTIYF
>.|many|TRBJ1-5|TRBV20-1
TGCAGTGCTAGAGGGCGAGATCTCACCGGGCCCATAAGCAATCAGCCCCAGCATTTT
CSARGRDLTGPISNQPQHF
>.|many|TRBJ1-1|TRBV7-2
TGTGCCAGCAGTTCAAGACGAGGGGGGAACACTGAAGCTTTCTTT
CASSSRRGGNTEAFF
>.|few|TRBJ1-1|TRBV7-8
TGTGCCAGCAGCGCCCGGGGCCTGGGCACTGAAGCTTTCTTT
CASSARGLGTEAFF
>.|.|TRBJ1-6|TRBV5-1
TGCGCCAGCAGCCCGGTCCCGGGGAAGGTTTCACCCCTCCACTTT
CASSPVPGKVSPLHF
>.|few|TRBJ2-3|TRBV18
TGTGCCAGCTCACCCGTATACACAGATACGCAGTATTTT
CASSPVYTDTQYF
>.|.|TRBJ2-2|TRBV6-2/TRBV6-3
TGTGCCAGCAGGCGCCTCCGGAGGGCCTTGAACACCGGGGAGCTGTTTTTT
CASRRLRRALNTGELFF
>.|many|TRBJ1-1|TRBV7-9
TGTGCCAGCAGCAGCCGATCAACCAACACTGAAGCTTTCTTT
CASSSRSTNTEAFF
>.|few|TRBJ1-2|TRBV9
TGTGCCAGCAGCGGGGGGGAGGGAGCTAACTATGGCTACACCTTC
CASSGGEGANYGYTF
>.|.|TRBJ2-6|TRBV6-1
TGTGCCAGCAGCCTAGGGGCAGCCTCTGGGGCCAACGTCCTGACTTTC
CASSLGAASGANVLTF
>.|.|TRBJ2-5|TRBV5-1
TGCGCCACCTCACCAACAGGGAGTCGAGAGACCCAGTACTTC
CATSPTGSRETQYF
>.|.|TRBJ1-5|TRBV5-1
TGCGCCAGCAGCTTTTCCTTGGGGACTCAGCCCCAGCATTTT
CASSFSLGTQPQHF
>.|.|TRBJ2-7|TRBV28
TGTGCCAGCAGTAGACTAGAACCTTTTGAGCAGTACTTC
CASSRLEPFEQYF
>.|medium-sized|TRBJ2-7|TRBV20-1
TGCAGTGCTAGCCCGGCGGAGAGATCCTACGAGCAGTACTTC
CSASPAERSYEQYF
>.|many|TRBJ2-2|TRBV27
TGTGCCAGCAGTTCCCCTTTCCAGGGCTGGGGCGGGGAGCTGTTTTTT
CASSSPFQGWGGELFF
>.|many|TRBJ2-1|TRBV12-3/TRBV12-4
TGTGCCAGCAGCCAAATACTGTCGCTGTTCTTC
CASSQILSLFF
>.|medium-sized|TRBJ2-3|TRBV7-2
TGTGCCAGCAGCCCAGACTACCTCAGCACAGATACGCAGTATTTT
CASSPDYLSTDTQYF
>.|.|TRBJ1-6|TRBV6-6
TGTGCCAGCAGTAGCGGCCGGCCCTATAATTCACCCCTCCACTTT
CASSSGRPYNSPLHF
>.|.|TRBJ1-3|TRBV7-8
TGTGCCAGCAGCTTAGATCCGCGTCCGAACACCATATATTTT
CASSLDPRPNTIYF
>.|many|TRBJ2-1|TRBV3-1
TGTGCCAGCAGCATCAGGGGTAATGAGCAGTTCTTC
CASSIRGNEQFF
>TRBD1|many|TRBJ1-2|TRBV4-2
TGTGCCAGCAGCCAGGACAGGGTGGGCTATGGCTACACCTTC
CASSQDRVGYGYTF
>.|.|TRBJ1-1|TRBV19
TGTGCCAGTACCAAAACCGGGACACTTGCCCTTGAAGCTTTCTTT
CASTKTGTLALEAFF
>TRBD2|many|TRBJ2-7|TRBV5-6
TGTGCCAGCAGCCCTCCGGGACTAGTAGGCCACGAGCAGTACTTC
CASSPPGLVGHEQYF
>.|.|TRBJ1-3|TRBV20-1
TGCAGTGCCTTCCTACAGGCAAAAAACACCATACATTTT
CSAFLQAKNTIHF
>.|few|TRBJ2-7|TRBV20-1
TGCAGTGCTAGGATCTCAGGGGCTTACGAGCAGTACTTC
CSARISGAYEQYF
>TRBD1|.|TRBJ1-5|TRBV5-1
TGCGCCAGCAGCTTCGGGACAGGGTCCCAGCCCCAGCATTTT
CASSFGTGSQPQHF
>.|.|TRBJ2-7|TRBV5-1
TGCGCCAGCAGCTTGGCGTCTACCTACGAGCAGTACTTC
CASSLASTYEQYF
>.|.|TRBJ2-3|TRBV5-1
TGCGCCAGCAGCGTAGAGCGAGATACGCAGTATTTT
CASSVERDTQYF
>.|.|TRBJ1-2|TRBV5-1
TGCGCCAGCAGCTTGACCTCAGGGACCTATGGCCACACCTTC
CASSLTSGTYGHTF
>TRBD2|few|TRBJ2-4|TRBV5-1
TGCGCCAGCAGCCAACCGATGGGACTAGCGGGAGGAAGGGCCAAAAACATTCAGTACTTC
CASSQPMGLAGGRAKNIQYF
>.|few|TRBJ1-2|TRBV12-3/TRBV12-4
TGTGCCAGCAGTTTCATCGACAGCTATGGCTACACCTTC
CASSFIDSYGYTF
>.|many|TRBJ1-5|TRBV7-2
TGTGCCAGCAGCTTAGCGCCGGGGGTGGGTCAGCCCCAGCATTTT
CASSLAPGVGQPQHF
>TRBD1|many|TRBJ1-5|TRBV12-3/TRBV12-4
TGTGCCAGCAGCAATACAGGGGGCGCCGGTCAGCCCCAGCATTTT
CASSNTGGAGQPQHF
>.|many|TRBJ1-4|TRBV27
TGTGCCAGCAGTTTACGACAAAATGAAAAACTGTTTTTT
CASSLRQNEKLFF
>.|many|TRBJ2-3|TRBV4-1
TGCGCCAGCAGCCAAGCGGGGTTTGAAACAGATACGCAGTATTTT
CASSQAGFETDTQYF
>.|many|TRBJ1-5|TRBV12-3/TRBV12-4
TGTGCCAGCAGTTTAGGTCAGCCCCAGCATTTT
CASSLGQPQHF
>TRBD1|.|TRBJ1-1|TRBV4-2
TGTGCCAGCAGCCAAGGACAGGGACGTTACACTGAAGCTTTCTTT
CASSQGQGRYTEAFF
>TRBD2|many|TRBJ2-7|TRBV20-1
TGCAGTGCTCGAAGACTAGCGGGAGGGCTAGGGGAGCAGTACTTC
CSARRLAGGLGEQYF